Many counts were recorded for the clone carrying this T cell receptor beta chain. This sample was included in a study of T-cell reconstitution after alpha-beta-depleted transplantation in children. Trimming left V 3 bases short and J 6 bases short, with 6 bases between. The germline CDR1 and CDR2 sequences are MNHEY and SMNVEV (reference sequence). The CDR3 is 13 amino acids. Unique molecular identifiers tagged the TCRbeta library. In TCRdb, the PCR reads were re-called with MiXCR into one record per CDR3 protein. The data contain 200,000 to 250,000 distinct CDR3 sequences, around 13% of them singletons.

The chain is built from TRBV27 and TRBJ1-6; a weak D match, TRBD1 (5 bases). The sample consisted of PBMCs from the stem cell graft donor, taken from the stem cell graft. The receptor comes from a human donor who donated a stem cell graft to a child with acute lymphoblastic leukemia. CDR3 in amino acids: CASSFDSNSPLHF. For the CDR3, the DNA is TGTGCCAGCAGTTTCGACAGTAATTCACCCCTCCACTTT.